Following are 2 T cell receptor beta chains from one sample sequenced in a study of metastatic and nonmetastatic thyroid tumors. TCRdb re-called clones via MiXCR from the PCR reads. The sample shows roughly 40,000 clones, approximately 19% of them seen only once. The entire patient cohort was treatment-naive prior to thyroid surgery. Sequenced: tumor tissue. The receptors here all came from a female donor with papillary thyroid cancer or a benign thyroid nodule (not recorded which). Some clones in this sample may be carry-over from other donors' samples.

This clone was picked up many times. V and J are TRBV28 and TRBJ2-6, with unresolved D. CDR1 and CDR2 (germline): MDHEN, SYDVKM. The CDR3 is 13 amino acids. The V end was cut by 5 bases, the J end by 5 bases, with 7 bases between. CDR3 amino acids: CASSPRRANVLTF. In nucleotides, the CDR3 is TGTGCCAGCAGTCCTCGGAGGGCCAACGTCCTGACTTTC.

This clone was picked up many times. Different DNA sequences within this sample yield the same CDR3. The J gene is TRBJ1-1, the V gene TRBV20-1, with D maybe TRBD1 (5 bases). The germline CDR1 and CDR2 sequences are DFQATT and SNEGSKA (reference sequence). V was clipped by 7 bases and J by 11 bases, with 17 bases between them. This CDR3 region has 11 residues. DNA for the CDR3: TGCAGTGTCCAAAGGGGAGATCGGGCTTTCTTT. This codes for CSVQRGDRAFF.